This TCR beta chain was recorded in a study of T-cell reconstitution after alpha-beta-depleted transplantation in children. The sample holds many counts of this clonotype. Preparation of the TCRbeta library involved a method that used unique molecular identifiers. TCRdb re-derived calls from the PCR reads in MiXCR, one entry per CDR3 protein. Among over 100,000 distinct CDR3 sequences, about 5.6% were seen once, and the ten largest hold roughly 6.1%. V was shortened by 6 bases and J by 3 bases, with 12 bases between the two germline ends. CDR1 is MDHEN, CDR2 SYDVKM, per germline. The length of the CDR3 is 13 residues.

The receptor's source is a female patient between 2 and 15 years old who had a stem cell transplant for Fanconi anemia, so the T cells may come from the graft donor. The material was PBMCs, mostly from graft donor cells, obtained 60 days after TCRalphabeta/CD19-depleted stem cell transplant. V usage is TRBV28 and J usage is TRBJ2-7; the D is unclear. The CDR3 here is CASRAGPFYEQYF. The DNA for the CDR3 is TGTGCCAGCAGAGCCGGGCCTTTCTACGAGCAGTACTTC.